These T cell receptor beta chains were read from a single sample in a study of cytomegalovirus exposure and HLA in healthy donors. TCRdb's table, derived via immunoSEQ multiplex PCR, lists solely in-frame clones and lacks some. This table has 55,000 to 80,000 clones, 95% appearing once. Sequences were obtained from PBMCs. These receptors were collected from a woman between 18 and 29 years old in good health and CMV-seropositive. Each CDR3 is given with its conserved first and last residue. Each record gives: D gene, J gene, V gene, clone size, CDR3 protein, CDR3 DNA. The D gene is left open where the match is weak. Size is stated for part of the rows, as once, few or many counts, or as a class when the clone is expanded.

D: TRBD1
J: TRBJ2-1
V: TRBV10-3
size: -
CDR3: CAISDYPGDRVYNEQFF
DNA: TGTGCCATCAGTGATTACCCCGGGGACAGGGTTTACAATGAGCAGTTCTTC

D: TRBD2
J: TRBJ2-1
V: TRBV7-2
size: -
CDR3: CASSSQTSEGTNEQFF
DNA: TGTGCCAGCAGCTCCCAGACTAGCGAGGGGACCAATGAGCAGTTCTTC

D: -
J: TRBJ2-3
V: TRBV6-1
size: -
CDR3: CATLFTDTQYF
DNA: TGTGCCACACTATTCACAGATACGCAGTATTTT

D: TRBD2
J: TRBJ2-7
V: TRBV28
size: once
CDR3: CASSFGGRANEQYF
DNA: TGTGCCAGCAGTTTTGGCGGGAGGGCCAACGAGCAGTACTTC

D: TRBD1
J: TRBJ1-2
V: TRBV5-6
size: once
CDR3: CASSMTGFGYTF
DNA: TGTGCCAGCAGCATGACAGGGTTTGGCTACACCTTC

D: TRBD1
J: TRBJ1-1
V: TRBV27
size: -
CDR3: CASSLRQGPGDSTEAFF
DNA: TGTGCCAGCAGTTTACGACAGGGGCCAGGGGACTCCACTGAAGCTTTCTTT

D: TRBD1
J: TRBJ1-5
V: TRBV28
size: -
CDR3: CASKAGTGVGQPQHF
DNA: TGTGCCAGCAAAGCCGGGACAGGGGTCGGTCAGCCCCAGCATTTT

D: -
J: TRBJ2-1
V: TRBV27
size: -
CDR3: CASSSGHGYNEQFF
DNA: TGTGCCAGCTCCTCGGGACACGGTTACAATGAGCAGTTCTTC

D: -
J: TRBJ2-3
V: TRBV9
size: -
CDR3: CASNQGVGSDTQYF
DNA: TGTGCCAGCAACCAAGGGGTGGGGTCCGATACGCAGTATTTT

D: -
J: TRBJ1-2
V: TRBV14
size: -
CDR3: CASSPPGDGYGYTF
DNA: TGTGCCAGCAGCCCTCCAGGGGATGGGTATGGCTACACCTTC

D: -
J: TRBJ2-1
V: TRBV7-3
size: -
CDR3: CASSLLSLGEQFF
DNA: TGTGCCAGCAGCTTACTTTCCCTCGGTGAGCAGTTCTTC

D: TRBD1
J: TRBJ2-7
V: TRBV5-1
size: once
CDR3: CASSLPGGGEAPMIEQYF
DNA: TGCGCCAGCAGCTTGCCAGGGGGCGGAGAGGCCCCAATGATTGAGCAGTACTTC

D: TRBD2
J: TRBJ2-3
V: TRBV6-1
size: -
CDR3: CASSGGGAATRLTDTQYF
DNA: TGTGCCAGCAGTGGGGGAGGGGCGGCTACGAGGCTCACAGATACGCAGTATTTT

D: -
J: TRBJ2-4
V: TRBV7-7
size: -
CDR3: CASSLSLVRGGGRKNIQYF
DNA: TGTGCCAGCAGCCTATCTCTAGTTAGGGGTGGCGGACGCAAAAACATTCAGTACTTC

D: -
J: TRBJ1-2
V: TRBV30
size: -
CDR3: CASLVGGFYGYTF
DNA: TGTGCTTCCCTCGTGGGGGGGTTCTATGGCTACACCTTC

D: -
J: TRBJ2-3
V: TRBV5-5
size: -
CDR3: CASSLGVATDTQYF
DNA: TGTGCCAGCAGCTTGGGGGTAGCCACAGATACGCAGTATTTT

D: -
J: TRBJ1-2
V: TRBV28
size: -
CDR3: CASLSSGLGFYGYTF
DNA: TGTGCCAGCCTAAGTTCGGGTCTGGGTTTCTATGGCTACACCTTC